This T cell receptor beta chain was observed in a study of T-cell memory formation after mild COVID-19. This CDR3 is built from 15 residues. V dropped 5 bases and J dropped 4 bases, with 17 bases sitting between them. From the 5' RACE reads, TCRdb called clonotypes with MiXCR, one entry per CDR3 protein. The table lists about 110,000 distinct CDR3 sequences, over 13% of them singletons, with 35% to 40% in the top ten. This clonotype was obtained from a man aged 18 to 29 who had mild COVID-19 (a few samples of this study predate the infection). Cell type and time point are not known. Sequenced input: PBMCs or a T cell subset sorted from them (not recorded which). The chain uses TRBV12-3 or TRBV12-4 and TRBJ2-5, with a weak D call TRBD1 (6 bases). DNA for the CDR3: TGTGCCAGCAGTCTCCGCCCTTTGACAGGAGAGACCCAGTACTTC. Amino acids: CASSLRPLTGETQYF.